This T cell receptor beta chain originates from a study of blood T cells in healthy people across ages. The second PCR ran roughly 6 to 11 cycles with a sample-barcoded 5' primer and J-beta primers. MiXCR was run by TCRdb on the 5' RACE reads, yielding one entry per CDR3 protein. The repertoire holds some 860,000 distinct CDR3 sequences, with more than 50% as singletons. This clonotype has at least ten counts. No antigen is known for it. One end of the junction varies from germline; a read error may be responsible. Study-wide results and limits: Long-lived donors exceeded aged donors in naive CD4+ cells and diversity.

The CDR3 consists of 11 residues. From germline, CDR1 is SGHRS and CDR2 YFSETQ. Every donor gave 9.5 to 10 milliliters of peripheral blood. The TCR was taken from a middle-aged man in good health. The chain is built from TRBV5-1 and TRBJ2-5; no firm D call. Sequences were obtained from blood. The CDR3 protein is CASSSTETQYF. The DNA for the CDR3 is TGTGCCAGCAGTTCCACAGAGACCCAGTACTTC. Full variable domain (remainder filled in from reference TRBV5-1 and TRBJ2-5): KAGVTQTPRYLIKTRGQQVTLSCSPISGHRSVSWYQQTPGQGLQFLFEYFSETQRNKGNFPGRFSGRQFSNSRSEMNVSTLELGDSALYLCASSSTETQYFGPGTRLLVL.